These 9 T cell receptor beta chains came from one sample sequenced in a study of graft-versus-host responses after intestinal transplantation. Only in-frame clones appear in the TCRdb table, and some are missing; sequencing was by immunoSEQ multiplex PCR. The table shows roughly 18,000 clones, with 38% occurring only once. Sequences were derived from alloreactive CD4+ T cells from a mixed lymphocyte reaction culture, sampled before intestinal transplant. Documented subset: CFSE-low proliferating T cells sorted from roughly six-day pre-transplant mixed lymphocyte reaction (GvH or HvG direction). The receptors were sampled from a human patient who received an intestinal transplant.

The sample holds a few counts of this clone. The chain is built from TRBV16 and TRBJ1-3; unclear D gene. The germline CDR1 and CDR2 sequences are KGHSY and FQNENV. The CDR3 totals 13 residues. With 2 bases removed from V and 4 bases from J, the gap between germline ends came to 6 bases. The chain's CDR3 is CASSQRIGNTIYF. In DNA form, the CDR3 reads TGTGCCAGCAGCCAACGGATCGGAAACACCATATATTTT. The entire variable domain, with the rest obtained from reference TRBV16 and TRBJ1-3, is as follows: GEEVAQTPKHLVRGEGQKAKLYCAPIKGHSYVFWYQQVLKNEFKFLISFQNENVFDETGMPKERFSAKCLPNSPCSLEIQATKLEDSAVYFCASSQRIGNTIYFGEGSWLTVV.

By proportion, this clone is medium-sized. The chain carries TRBV10-1 and TRBJ1-1; 8 bases map to TRBD1. Unmatched junction bases numbered 7, after V lost 3 bases and J lost 7 bases. Germline V CDR1 and CDR2: WNHNN, SYGVQD (reference sequence). This CDR3 contains 14 residues. The CDR3 here is CASSETRGLIEAFF. CDR3 DNA sequence: TGCGCCAGCAGTGAAACCAGGGGGCTTATTGAAGCTTTCTTT.

A remark on this clone: A read error may account for a junction end that differs from germline. The J gene is TRBJ1-4, the V gene TRBV4-1; 8 bases align to TRBD1. CDR1 MGHRA and CDR2 YSYEKL come from the germline V gene. This CDR3 is 16 amino acids long. CDR3 sequence: CTSSRTTGVTNEKLFF. CDR3 coding DNA: TGCACCAGCAGCCGAACGACAGGGGTGACTAATGAAAAACTGTTTTTT.

The genes are TRBV30 and TRBJ1-6; D is perhaps TRBD1 (5 bases). The CDR3 is 17 residues long. The V end was cut by 1 base, the J end by 7 bases, with 20 bases between. Germline V gene data show CDR1 as GTSNPN and CDR2 as SVGIG (reference sequence). CDR3 amino acids: CAWSAFGGGYGNSPLHF. The CDR3 coding sequence is TGTGCCTGGAGTGCTTTTGGCGGGGGATATGGGAATTCACCCCTCCACTTT.

The chain joins TRBV5-5 to TRBJ1-5; 8 positions match TRBD1. The CDR3 has 17 amino acids. V shed 2 bases, J shed 0 bases, and the junction held 7 bases outside the gene matches. Germline assignment: CDR1 SGHKS and CDR2 YYEKEE (reference sequence). Here the CDR3 reads CASSFGRTGLSNQPQHF. In DNA, the CDR3 is TGTGCCAGCAGCTTTGGTCGGACAGGGCTTAGCAATCAGCCCCAGCATTTT.

The V call is TRBV2, the J call TRBJ1-4; D call uncertain. Trimming took off 5 bases at V and 6 bases at J, with 10 bases between the two ends. The CDR3 loop spans 13 amino acids. The germline gives CDR1 SNHLY, CDR2 FYNNEI. The CDR3 reads CASSTYSYEKLFF. The CDR3 DNA reads as TGTGCCAGCAGTACTTATAGTTATGAAAAACTGTTTTTT.

The V gene is TRBV30, the J gene TRBJ2-7; D possibly corresponds to TRBD1 (6 bases). Per germline, CDR1 GTSNPN and CDR2 SVGIG (reference sequence). V was cut by 3 bases and J by 6 bases, with 15 bases left in between. This CDR3 spans 13 amino acids. CDR3 loop: CAWRPQGGSEQYF. The CDR3 nucleotides are TGTGCCTGGAGACCTCAAGGGGGATCCGAGCAGTACTTC.

The V call is TRBV11-2, the J call TRBJ2-2; TRBD2 agrees at 8 bases. Germline V gene lookup returns CDR1 SGHAT and CDR2 FQNNGV. The V gene end was trimmed by 2 bases and the J gene end by 7 bases; junction bases not matched to a gene: 12. This CDR3 contains 17 residues. CDR3 in DNA: TGTGCCAGCAGCTTAATCACCCGTTGGAGCGGGAGCGGGGAGCTGTTTTTT. Its protein is CASSLITRWSGSGELFF. Combining the CDR3 with reference TRBV11-2 and TRBJ2-2 gives the whole variable domain EAGVAQSPRYKIIEKRQSVAFWCNPISGHATLYWYQQILGQGPKLLIQFQNNGVVDDSQLPKDRFSAERLKGVDSTLKIQPAKLEDSAVYLCASSLITRWSGSGELFFGEGSRLTVL.

The chain links TRBV6-9 to TRBJ1-3, with a possible D match to TRBD1 (5 bases). V lost 6 bases and J lost 0, with 9 bases in between. This CDR3 contains 14 residues. Germline CDR1 reads MNHGY; CDR2 reads SVAAGI. CDR3 DNA: TGTGCCAGCAGCCTACAGGCCTCTGGAAACACCATATATTTT. Its translation is CASSLQASGNTIYF.